The source of this T cell receptor beta chain is a study of OX40 agonist ivuxolimab in advanced cancers. The table came from immunoSEQ multiplex PCR; TCRdb's copy has only in-frame clones and leaves some out. The sample includes some 70,000 clones, around four fifths of them seen just once. This clone was recorded a few times. This CDR3 spans 16 amino acids. Trimming pared 5 bases from V and 3 bases from J, leaving 14 bases between. Germline V gene data show CDR1 as MNHEY and CDR2 as SMNVEV (reference sequence). This chain connects TRBV27 to TRBJ2-6; D is possibly TRBD1 or TRBD2 (6 bases each). The receptor was isolated from an adult with an advanced solid tumor such as melanoma, head and neck, liver or kidney cancer. This specimen was CD4+ or CD8+ T cells sorted from blood, taken in a trial of the OX40 agonist ivuxolimab. The CDR3 region is CASSLAGDFGANVLTF. The CDR3 DNA follows: TGTGCCAGCAGTCTTGCAGGGGACTTTGGGGCCAACGTCCTGACTTTC.